The entry below describes one T cell receptor (beta chain). The antigen is unknown. The data were obtained in a study of T-cell memory formation after mild COVID-19. Study background: Largely, the TCR clusters proved donor specific.

TCRdb fed the 5' RACE reads into MiXCR, producing one record per CDR3 protein. This table has 170,000 or so distinct CDR3 sequences, about a fifth appearing once. Study observations and caveats: Most CD4+ clones that shrank were in CM and EM, while CD8+ ones turned up in EMRA. A second wave expanding day 15 to 37 was CD4+-biased; contracting clones were balanced.

Germline V lookup: CDR1 SQVTM, CDR2 ANQGSEA. CDR3 length equals 14 residues. The J segment lost 2 bases and the V segment lost 7 bases, leaving 8 bases of the junction unmatched. The specimen was PBMCs or a T cell subset sorted from them (not recorded which). The chain recombines TRBV29-1 with TRBJ2-1; 7 positions agree with TRBD1. The clonotype was recovered from an adult woman who had mild COVID-19 (a few samples of this study predate the infection). Cell type and time point are not known. The CDR3 spells CSALAGGPYNEQFF. The CDR3 nucleotides read TGCAGCGCCCTGGCAGGGGGTCCCTACAATGAGCAGTTCTTC.